The 10 T cell receptor beta chains below come from one sample, sequenced in a study of cytomegalovirus exposure and HLA in healthy donors. Primers for the PCR totalled 60 Vbeta and 13 Jbeta. The data were produced by immunoSEQ multiplex PCR, yet TCRdb's version contains in-frame clones alone and is incomplete. The sample consists of some 160,000 clones, roughly 80% of them appearing once. Input material: PBMCs. The source of these receptors is a man between 18 and 29 years old in good health and CMV-seronegative.

The V gene is TRBV6-5, the J gene TRBJ1-2; 10 nucleotides line up with TRBD1. Germline V gene lookup returns CDR1 MNHEY and CDR2 SVGAGI. The J segment lost 5 bases and the V segment lost 6 bases, leaving 6 bases of the junction unmatched. The CDR3 consists of 14 residues. The CDR3 sequence: CASRIGQGGYGYTF. The CDR3 DNA follows: TGTGCCAGCAGGATCGGACAGGGGGGGTATGGCTACACCTTC.

Regarding this clone: Distinct nucleotide sequences in the sample also encode this CDR3. The CDR3 protein is CASSLDRGSYEQYF. CDR3 DNA: TGTGCCAGCAGCTTGGATCGCGGGTCCTACGAGCAGTACTTC. V is TRBV5-4 and J is TRBJ2-7; a weak D match, TRBD2 (5 bases). The CDR3 has 14 residues. The V and J ends lost 0 bases and 1 base respectively, with 8 bases between them. CDR1 is SGHNT and CDR2 is YYREEE in the germline V gene (reference sequence).

The chain employs TRBV6-6 and TRBJ2-2; D is unresolved. V lost 4 bases, J lost 4 bases, and 16 bases lay in between. Per germline, CDR1 MNHNY and CDR2 SVGAGI (reference sequence). CDR3 length equals 16 residues. As DNA, the CDR3 is TGTGCCAGCAGTTTAGTCCGTGGCCCGGGCACCGGGGAGCTGTTTTTT. Protein sequence: CASSLVRGPGTGELFF.

The chain is built from TRBV19 and TRBJ2-4; 10 bases are shared with TRBD1. The germline gives CDR1 LNHDA, CDR2 SQIVND (reference sequence). CDR3 length: 17 amino acids. The ends lost 1 base at V and 6 bases at J; junction bases unmatched: 9. This CDR3 is CASSIGGTGALINIQYF. Written as DNA, the CDR3 is TGTGCCAGTAGTATAGGGGGGACAGGGGCGTTAATAAACATTCAGTACTTC.

This clone was observed a handful of times. The rearrangement links TRBV7-9 to TRBJ1-1, with TRBD1 identical over 8 bases. The junction had 4 bases not matched to a gene; V was cut back by 3 bases and J by 1 base. The germline CDR1 and CDR2 sequences are SEHNR and FQNEAQ (reference sequence). The CDR3 covers 15 residues. The CDR3 loop is CASSLDRVQNTEAFF. CDR3 nucleotides: TGTGCCAGCAGCTTGGACAGGGTACAGAACACTGAAGCTTTCTTT. The whole variable domain, filled in from reference TRBV7-9 and TRBJ1-1, reads DTGVSQNPRHKITKRGQNVTFRCDPISEHNRLYWYRQTLGQGPEFLTYFQNEAQLEKSRLLSDRFSAERPKGSFSTLEIQRTEQGDSAMYLCASSLDRVQNTEAFFGQGTRLTVV.

The rearrangement joins TRBV19 to TRBJ1-1; TRBD1 matches at 7 bases. The J segment lost 4 bases and the V segment lost 4 bases, leaving 6 bases of the junction unmatched. CDR1 LNHDA and CDR2 SQIVND come from the germline V gene (reference sequence). CDR3 length: 14 amino acids. CDR3 in amino acids: CASSRDREATEAFF. The DNA for the CDR3 is TGTGCCAGTAGTAGAGACAGGGAGGCCACTGAAGCTTTCTTT.

The chain is built from TRBV6-5 and TRBJ1-4; the D gene is possibly TRBD1 (5 bases). CDR3 length: 14 amino acids. CDR1 is MNHEY, CDR2 SVGAGI, per germline. Trimming took off 2 bases at V and 6 bases at J, with 10 bases between the two ends. The CDR3 nucleotides read TGTGCCAGCAGTTACACATGGGGGGATGAAAAACTGTTTTTT. It is translated as CASSYTWGDEKLFF.

The chain is built from TRBV5-8 and TRBJ2-7; D perhaps matches TRBD1 (5 bases). The germline V gene has CDR1 SGHTS and CDR2 YDEGEE. The CDR3 loop spans 12 amino acids. Trimming removed 3 bases from V and 6 bases from J, with 10 bases in between. The CDR3 sequence: CASSSYRGEQYF. The CDR3 DNA reads TGTGCCAGCAGCTCCTATAGGGGCGAGCAGTACTTC.

There are many counts of this clone. This chain links TRBV28 with TRBJ1-5, with D maybe TRBD1 (6 bases). V was pared by 6 bases and J by 5 bases, with 14 bases between. The CDR3 has 14 amino acids. The germline V gene encodes CDR1 MDHEN and CDR2 SYDVKM. CDR3 nucleotide sequence: TGTGCCAGCAGGTGGGCAGGGGTGGATCAGCCCCAGCATTTT. It encodes CASRWAGVDQPQHF.

The genes are TRBV25-1 and TRBJ1-2; 10 bases align to TRBD1. CDR3 length equals 14 residues. In germline, CDR1 is MGHDK, CDR2 SYGVNS. The ends lost 6 bases at V and 8 bases at J; junction bases unmatched: 9. For the CDR3, the DNA is TGTGCCAGCAGCCCCGGGACAGGGGCAGGAGGCTACACCTTC. Its translation is CASSPGTGAGGYTF.